The entry below gives a single TCR beta chain sequence along with its context. What it recognizes is unknown. Here immunoSEQ multiplex PCR was the method, and the copy in TCRdb shows in-frame clones only, minus some. The sample shows around 150,000 clones, and 2% to 2.5% sits with its ten largest clones. The sample originates from a study of T cell responses to AZD1222 COVID-19 vaccine. Overall study results and limits: Elevations in Spike-specific TCR breadth and depth followed administration of two AZD1222 doses. Researchers report vaccine-associated CD4 TCRs spanning spike, with dominance at 160-218 and 743-854. Recipients of AZD1222 seropositive at baseline numbered only 5 or 6.

The ends lost 2 bases at V and 7 bases at J; junction bases unmatched: 6. The CDR3 sequence is 16 residues long. The V gene's germline CDR1 is LGHNA and CDR2 YNFKEQ. This clonotype originated in an adult in good health. The J gene is TRBJ2-1, the V gene TRBV4-2; 12 positions agree with TRBD2. Sequenced input: peripheral blood. The CDR3 is CASSQLLAGGRNEQFF. CDR3 DNA: TGTGCCAGCAGCCAACTACTAGCGGGGGGCAGAAATGAGCAGTTCTTC.